Listed below are T cell receptor beta chains from one sample, sequenced in a study of T cell repertoires in cytomegalovirus infection. TCRdb itself ran the reads through MiXCR, one entry per CDR3 protein. The profile shows some 560,000 distinct CDR3 sequences, roughly 43% of them singletons. These receptors have no known antigen. This specimen consisted of cultured PBMCs, obtained from culture after CMV antigen stimulation. All receptors derive from a human donor in good health (CMV status not recorded). Some clones in this sample may be carry-over from other donors' samples. The CDR3 runs from the conserved cysteine through the conserved F or W. Each record gives: D gene, J gene, V gene, clone size, CDR3 protein, CDR3 DNA. D genes are given only for firm matches. A row's size may be missing; if present it is once, few, many or a size class.

NA TRBJ2-7 TRBV7-2 NA CASSPWGRLTYEQYF TGTGCCAGCAGCCCTTGGGGCAGACTCACCTACGAGCAGTACTTC
TRBD1 TRBJ1-1 TRBV19 NA CAAQQGPSEAFF TGTGCCGCCCAACAGGGGCCGTCTGAAGCTTTCTTT
TRBD1 TRBJ1-2 TRBV7-2 many CASSLVRGPLRGGYTF TGTGCCAGCAGCTTAGTCAGGGGGCCCCTCCGAGGGGGCTACACCTTC
TRBD2 TRBJ2-2 TRBV18 few CASSPGLAQNTGELFF TGTGCCAGCTCACCGGGACTAGCGCAGAACACCGGGGAGCTGTTTTTT
NA TRBJ1-4 TRBV7-2 NA CASSLWGGNEKLFF TGTGCCAGCAGCTTATGGGGGGGCAATGAAAAACTGTTTTTT
NA TRBJ2-1 TRBV7-9 NA CASSTAGWGSGEQFF TGTGCCAGCAGCACCGCGGGGTGGGGTTCCGGTGAGCAGTTCTTC
NA TRBJ2-7 TRBV7-8 NA CASSPRGEQYF TGTGCCAGCAGCCCGAGGGGCGAGCAGTACTTC
NA TRBJ2-7 TRBV7-9 few CATQREGADEQYF TGTGCCACTCAGAGGGAGGGGGCGGACGAGCAGTACTTC
NA TRBJ2-3 TRBV20-1 few CSARVEITDTQYF TGCAGTGCTAGAGTGGAGATCACAGATACGCAGTATTTT
TRBD2 TRBJ2-1 TRBV2 NA CASCQDGGSGSEQFF TGTGCCAGCTGTCAGGATGGCGGGAGTGGTAGTGAGCAGTTCTTC
NA TRBJ2-7 TRBV7-2 many CASSPTSNEQYF TGTGCCAGCAGCCCCACCTCAAACGAGCAGTACTTC
TRBD2 TRBJ2-3 TRBV20-1 few CSATWTSGATDTQYF TGCAGTGCTACCTGGACTAGCGGGGCCACAGATACGCAGTATTTT
NA TRBJ1-5 TRBV12-3/TRBV12-4 NA CASSSRREDNQPQHF TGTGCCAGCAGTTCCCGCAGGGAGGACAATCAGCCCCAGCATTTT
NA TRBJ1-6 TRBV7-8 NA CASSLLDSGSPLHF TGTGCCAGCAGCTTATTGGACAGCGGATCACCCCTCCACTTT
NA TRBJ2-7 TRBV20-1 NA CSARDLGGSSYEQYF TGCAGTGCTAGAGATCTTGGCGGGTCTTCCTACGAGCAGTACTTC
TRBD2 TRBJ2-7 TRBV7-8 NA CASSLVAAGDLYEQYF TGTGCCAGCAGCTTAGTAGCGGCGGGAGATCTCTACGAGCAGTACTTC
NA TRBJ2-1 TRBV7-8 NA CASSKGSEQFF TGTGCCAGCAGTAAGGGGTCTGAGCAGTTCTTC
NA TRBJ1-5 TRBV2 NA CASTRTGDFNQPQHF TGTGCCAGCACTAGGACGGGGGACTTTAATCAGCCCCAGCATTTT
NA TRBJ2-1 TRBV11-2 few CASSLVMGRTYNEQFF TGTGCCAGCAGCTTAGTAATGGGTAGGACCTACAATGAGCAGTTCTTC
NA TRBJ1-1 TRBV11-2 NA CASRLVRTINTEAFF TGTGCCAGCAGGCTAGTAAGGACAATCAACACTGAAGCTTTCTTT
NA TRBJ2-1 TRBV12-3/TRBV12-4 NA CASSLTASLDNEQFF TGTGCCAGCAGTTTAACCGCTTCCCTGGACAATGAGCAGTTCTTC
NA TRBJ2-5 TRBV7-2 many CASSFTETQYF TGTGCCAGCAGCTTCACGGAGACCCAGTACTTC
TRBD2 TRBJ2-7 TRBV7-2 many CASSLLYPALLADYEQYF TGTGCCAGCAGCTTACTTTACCCGGCGCTGCTAGCGGACTACGAGCAGTACTTC
NA TRBJ2-1 TRBV6-6 NA CASSYSGQGNEQFF TGTGCCAGCAGTTACTCAGGGCAGGGGAATGAGCAGTTCTTC
NA TRBJ1-3 TRBV7-9 few CASSVRGGLSAGNTIYF TGTGCCAGCAGCGTCCGGGGGGGATTGAGCGCCGGAAACACCATATATTTT
NA TRBJ2-7 TRBV5-8 once CASNRGDPSSYEQYF TGTGCCAGCAACCGAGGCGACCCGAGCTCCTACGAGCAGTACTTC
NA TRBJ2-2 TRBV12-3/TRBV12-4 NA CASSSRDGNTGELFF TGTGCCAGCAGTTCCCGGGACGGCAACACCGGGGAGCTGTTTTTT
NA TRBJ2-2 TRBV7-6 few CATPLPGTANTGELFF TGTGCCACCCCTCTCCCGGGCACCGCGAACACCGGGGAGCTGTTTTTT
NA TRBJ2-2 TRBV5-1 NA CASSPRTGTSTGELFF TGCGCCAGCAGCCCAAGAACCGGGACTTCCACCGGGGAGCTGTTTTTT
TRBD1 TRBJ1-2 TRBV7-6 few CASSSTGADGYTF TGTGCCAGCAGCTCGACAGGGGCAGATGGCTACACCTTC
TRBD1 TRBJ1-1 TRBV15 NA CATDPDRGMNTEAFF TGTGCCACCGATCCGGACAGGGGTATGAACACTGAAGCTTTCTTT
NA TRBJ2-7 TRBV28 few CASSPLRAYEQYF TGTGCCAGCAGTCCCCTGAGGGCCTACGAGCAGTACTTC
NA TRBJ1-3 TRBV7-2 many CASSFTGSGNTIYF TGTGCCAGCAGCTTTACAGGATCTGGAAACACCATATATTTT
NA TRBJ2-5 TRBV7-9 NA CASSPGTLAQETQYF TGTGCCAGCAGCCCTGGGACACTGGCGCAAGAGACCCAGTACTTC
NA TRBJ1-1 TRBV10-3 NA CAATQGMNTEAFF TGTGCCGCGACGCAGGGTATGAACACTGAAGCTTTCTTT
NA TRBJ1-5 TRBV12-3/TRBV12-4 many CASSRRGGNQPQHF TGTGCCAGCAGTCGTCGGGGAGGGAATCAGCCCCAGCATTTT
TRBD2 TRBJ2-1 TRBV12-3/TRBV12-4 NA CASREPGLANNEQFF TGTGCCAGCAGGGAACCGGGACTAGCGAACAATGAGCAGTTCTTC
TRBD2 TRBJ2-7 TRBV28 many CASSPPGGRGYEQYF TGTGCCAGCAGTCCCCCGGGCGGGAGGGGATACGAGCAGTACTTC
TRBD1 TRBJ1-1 TRBV12-3/TRBV12-4 NA CASSLIQGAEAFF TGTGCCAGCAGTTTAATACAGGGGGCTGAAGCTTTCTTT
TRBD2 TRBJ2-3 TRBV7-2 many CASSFGPSGGYTQYF TGTGCCAGCAGCTTTGGGCCTAGCGGGGGTTATACGCAGTATTTT
TRBD1 TRBJ1-2 TRBV6-1 few CASHRDSNYGYTF TGTGCCAGCCATAGGGACAGTAACTATGGCTACACCTTC
NA TRBJ2-7 TRBV7-8 few CASSLVSSGRYEQYF TGTGCCAGCAGCTTAGTGAGTAGCGGACGATACGAGCAGTACTTC
NA TRBJ1-6 TRBV20-1 few CSARFPDPRSYNSPLHF TGCAGTGCTAGATTTCCCGACCCCCGCTCCTATAATTCACCCCTCCACTTT
TRBD2 TRBJ2-7 TRBV10-3 once CAIRKRGDSYEQYF TGTGCCATCAGGAAGCGGGGGGACTCCTACGAGCAGTACTTC
TRBD2 TRBJ2-7 TRBV5-4 few CASSSRASGAHYEQYF TGTGCCAGCAGCTCTAGGGCGAGCGGGGCCCACTACGAGCAGTACTTC
TRBD1 TRBJ1-4 TRBV6-8 NA CATRDSGEKLFF TGTGCCACCCGGGACAGCGGTGAAAAACTGTTTTTT
NA TRBJ2-5 TRBV7-6 few CASSLGDTGETQYF TGTGCCAGCAGCTTAGGTGACACTGGGGAGACCCAGTACTTC
TRBD2 TRBJ2-5 TRBV20-1 NA CSARVAGQSTRETQYF TGCAGTGCTAGGGTAGCGGGACAATCGACGCGGGAGACCCAGTACTTC
TRBD1 TRBJ1-5 TRBV7-8 NA CASSPRGRDRRQPQHF TGTGCCAGCAGCCCCCGTGGGAGGGACAGGCGTCAGCCCCAGCATTTT
TRBD2 TRBJ2-3 TRBV6-1 NA CASSVGLANTDTQYF TGTGCCAGCAGTGTGGGACTAGCGAACACAGATACGCAGTATTTT
NA TRBJ2-5 TRBV2 NA CASTSQTTLVETQYF TGTGCCAGCACCTCGCAGACTACCCTAGTGGAGACCCAGTACTTC
TRBD1 TRBJ1-1 TRBV7-9 NA CASSRDREAEAFF TGTGCCAGCAGCCGGGACAGGGAGGCTGAAGCTTTCTTT
TRBD1 TRBJ2-7 TRBV7-6 once CASSLGQDYYEQYF TGTGCCAGCAGCCTGGGACAGGACTACTACGAGCAGTACTTC
TRBD2 TRBJ2-3 TRBV6-8 NA CASSLPAGSSTDTQYF TGTGCCAGCAGTCTCCCAGCGGGGTCGAGCACAGATACGCAGTATTTT
NA TRBJ2-3 TRBV7-8 NA CASSLANPRATDTQYF TGTGCCAGCAGCTTAGCTAACCCCCGAGCTACAGATACGCAGTATTTT
NA TRBJ1-4 TRBV7-9 many CASSLGQATNEKLFF TGTGCCAGCAGCTTAGGACAAGCAACTAATGAAAAACTGTTTTTT
TRBD1 TRBJ1-1 TRBV7-9 NA CASSSRTGWGTEAFF TGTGCCAGCAGCTCAAGGACAGGGTGGGGCACTGAAGCTTTCTTT